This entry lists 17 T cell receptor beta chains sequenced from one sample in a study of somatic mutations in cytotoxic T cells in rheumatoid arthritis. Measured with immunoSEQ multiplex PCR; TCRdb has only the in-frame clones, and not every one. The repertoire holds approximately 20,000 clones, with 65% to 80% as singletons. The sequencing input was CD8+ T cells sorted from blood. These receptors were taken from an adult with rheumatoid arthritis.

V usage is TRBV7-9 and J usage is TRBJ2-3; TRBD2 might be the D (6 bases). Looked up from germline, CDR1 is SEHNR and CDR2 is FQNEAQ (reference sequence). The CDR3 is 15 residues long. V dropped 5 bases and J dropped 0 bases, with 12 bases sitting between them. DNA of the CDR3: TGTGCCAGCAGCCCGAGACTAGTGAGCACAGATACGCAGTATTTT. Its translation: CASSPRLVSTDTQYF. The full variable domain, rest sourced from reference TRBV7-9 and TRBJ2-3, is DTGVSQNPRHKITKRGQNVTFRCDPISEHNRLYWYRQTLGQGPEFLTYFQNEAQLEKSRLLSDRFSAERPKGSFSTLEIQRTEQGDSAMYLCASSPRLVSTDTQYFGPGTRLTVL.

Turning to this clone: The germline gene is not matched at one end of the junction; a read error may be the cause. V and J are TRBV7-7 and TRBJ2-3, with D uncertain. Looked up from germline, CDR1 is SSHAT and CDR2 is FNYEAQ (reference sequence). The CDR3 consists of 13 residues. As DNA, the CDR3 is TGTGCTAGCAGCTTAGACTTCCGGGATACGCAGTATTTT. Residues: CASSLDFRDTQYF.

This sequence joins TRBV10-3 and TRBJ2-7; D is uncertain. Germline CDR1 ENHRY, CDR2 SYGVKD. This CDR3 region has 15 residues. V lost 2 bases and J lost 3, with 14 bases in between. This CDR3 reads CAISEPPAHHYEQYF. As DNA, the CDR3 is TGTGCCATCAGTGAGCCCCCCGCCCATCACTACGAGCAGTACTTC.

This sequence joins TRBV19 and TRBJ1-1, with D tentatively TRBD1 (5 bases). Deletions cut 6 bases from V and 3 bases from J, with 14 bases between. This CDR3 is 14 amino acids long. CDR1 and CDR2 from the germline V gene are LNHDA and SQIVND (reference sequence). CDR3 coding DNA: TGTGCCAGTAGATGGGGGGGATCCGACACTGAAGCTTTCTTT. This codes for CASRWGGSDTEAFF. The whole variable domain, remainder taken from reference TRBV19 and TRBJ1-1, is DGGITQSPKYLFRKEGQNVTLSCEQNLNHDAMYWYRQDPGQGLRLIYYSQIVNDFQKGDIAEGYSVSREKKESFPLTVTSAQKNPTAFYLCASRWGGSDTEAFFGQGTRLTVV.

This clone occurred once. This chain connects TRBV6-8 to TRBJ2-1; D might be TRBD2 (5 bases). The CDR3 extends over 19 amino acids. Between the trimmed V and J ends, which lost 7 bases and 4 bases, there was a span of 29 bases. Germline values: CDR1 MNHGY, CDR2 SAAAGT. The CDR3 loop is CASKSPPTYENGVYNEQFF. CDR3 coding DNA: TGTGCCAGCAAGTCCCCTCCCACGTACGAAAACGGGGTTTACAATGAGCAGTTCTTC.

The CDR3 coding sequence is TGTGCCAGCAGCGTAGCTACTCTGGAGGGAAACTATGGCTACACCTTC. Translation: CASSVATLEGNYGYTF. V usage is TRBV9 and J usage is TRBJ1-2, with no clear D. The CDR3 totals 16 residues. Trimming took 0 bases from V and 2 from J, leaving 14 bases between them. The germline CDR1 and CDR2 sequences are SGDLS and YYNGEE.

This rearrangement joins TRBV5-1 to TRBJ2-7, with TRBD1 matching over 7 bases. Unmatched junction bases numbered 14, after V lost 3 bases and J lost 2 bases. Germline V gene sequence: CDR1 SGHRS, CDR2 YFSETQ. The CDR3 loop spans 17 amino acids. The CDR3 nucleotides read TGCGCCAGCAGCTCCAGGGGTGAGGGGGCCGAGACCTACGAGCAGTACTTC. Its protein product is CASSSRGEGAETYEQYF.

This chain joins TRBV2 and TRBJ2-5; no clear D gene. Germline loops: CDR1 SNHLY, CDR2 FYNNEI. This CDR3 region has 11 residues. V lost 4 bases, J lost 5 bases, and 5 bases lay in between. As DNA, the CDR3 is TGTGCCAGCAGTGTTGGGGAGACCCAGTACTTC. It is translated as CASSVGETQYF. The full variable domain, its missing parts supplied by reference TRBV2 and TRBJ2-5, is EPEVTQTPSHQVTQMGQEVILRCVPISNHLYFYWYRQILGQKVEFLVSFYNNEISEKSEIFDDQFSVERPDGSNFTLKIRSTKLEDSAMYFCASSVGETQYFGPGTRLLVL.

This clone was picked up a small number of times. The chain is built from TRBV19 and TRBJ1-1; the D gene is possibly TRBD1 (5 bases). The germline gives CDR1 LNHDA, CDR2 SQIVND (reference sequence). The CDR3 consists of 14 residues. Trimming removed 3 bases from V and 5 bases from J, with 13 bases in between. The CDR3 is CASSMARWGTEAFF. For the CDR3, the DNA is TGTGCCAGTAGTATGGCCCGTTGGGGGACTGAAGCTTTCTTT.

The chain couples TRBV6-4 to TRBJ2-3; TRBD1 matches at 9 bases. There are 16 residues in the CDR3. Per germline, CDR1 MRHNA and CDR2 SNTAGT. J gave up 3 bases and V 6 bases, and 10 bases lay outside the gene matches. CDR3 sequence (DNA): TGTGCCAGCAGCTTGGGACAGGGATTAGTAACAGATACGCAGTATTTT. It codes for CASSLGQGLVTDTQYF.

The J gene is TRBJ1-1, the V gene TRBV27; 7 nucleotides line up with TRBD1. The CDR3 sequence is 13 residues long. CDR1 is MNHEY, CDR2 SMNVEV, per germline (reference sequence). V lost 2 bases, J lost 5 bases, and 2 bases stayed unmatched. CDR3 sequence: CASSLQGVTEAFF. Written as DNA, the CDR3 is TGTGCCAGCAGTTTACAGGGGGTTACTGAAGCTTTCTTT.

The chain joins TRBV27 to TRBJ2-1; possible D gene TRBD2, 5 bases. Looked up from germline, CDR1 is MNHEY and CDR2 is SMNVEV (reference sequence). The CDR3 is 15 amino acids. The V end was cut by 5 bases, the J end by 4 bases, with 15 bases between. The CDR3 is CASSLLGVQYNEQFF. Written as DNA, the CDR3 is TGTGCCAGCAGTCTGCTCGGGGTACAGTACAATGAGCAGTTCTTC.

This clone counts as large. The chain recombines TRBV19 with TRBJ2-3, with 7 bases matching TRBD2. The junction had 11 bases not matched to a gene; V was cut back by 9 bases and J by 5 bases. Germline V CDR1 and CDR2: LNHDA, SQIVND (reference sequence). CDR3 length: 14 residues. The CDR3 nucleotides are TGTGCCAGCCATTCCGGGGGGACGATAGATACGCAGTATTTT. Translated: CASHSGGTIDTQYF.

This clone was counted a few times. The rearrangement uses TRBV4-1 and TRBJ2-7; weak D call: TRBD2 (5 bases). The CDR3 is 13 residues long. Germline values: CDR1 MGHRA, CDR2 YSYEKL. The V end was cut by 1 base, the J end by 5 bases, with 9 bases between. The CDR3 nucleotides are TGCGCCAGCAGCCAAGGGCAAGCGGACGAGCAGTACTTC. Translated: CASSQGQADEQYF.

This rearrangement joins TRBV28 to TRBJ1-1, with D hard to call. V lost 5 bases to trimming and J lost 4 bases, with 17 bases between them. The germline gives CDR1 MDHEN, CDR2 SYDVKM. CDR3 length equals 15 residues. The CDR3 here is CASSKSVNKITEAFF. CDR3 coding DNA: TGTGCCAGCAGTAAATCGGTCAACAAAATCACTGAAGCTTTCTTT. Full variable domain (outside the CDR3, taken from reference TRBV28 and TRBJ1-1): DVKVTQSSRYLVKRTGEKVFLECVQDMDHENMFWYRQDPGLGLRLIYFSYDVKMKEKGDIPEGYSVSREKKERFSLILESASTNQTSMYLCASSKSVNKITEAFFGQGTRLTVV.

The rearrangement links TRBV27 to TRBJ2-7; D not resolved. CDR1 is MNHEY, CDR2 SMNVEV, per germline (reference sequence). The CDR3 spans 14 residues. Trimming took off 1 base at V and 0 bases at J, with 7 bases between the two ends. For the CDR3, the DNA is TGTGCCAGCAGTTTATTTGGACCCTCCTACGAGCAGTACTTC. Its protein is CASSLFGPSYEQYF.

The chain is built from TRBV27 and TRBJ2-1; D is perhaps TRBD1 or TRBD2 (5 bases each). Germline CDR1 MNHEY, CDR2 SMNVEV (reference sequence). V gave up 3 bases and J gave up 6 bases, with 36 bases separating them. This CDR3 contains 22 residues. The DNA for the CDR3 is TGTGCCAGCAGTTTGGGGGACCTTGCTTCAGCAACCTTCTTAGCCCGTGGCAATGAGCAGTTCTTC. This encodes CASSLGDLASATFLARGNEQFF.